The 23 T cell receptor beta chains below were found in one sample sequenced in a study of OX40 agonist ivuxolimab in advanced cancers. The table came from immunoSEQ multiplex PCR; TCRdb's copy has only in-frame clones and leaves some out. The sample lists about 77,000 clones, approximately 92% occurring once. The sequencing here drew on CD4+ or CD8+ T cells sorted from blood, taken in a trial of the OX40 agonist ivuxolimab. The receptors derive from an adult with an advanced solid tumor such as melanoma, head and neck, liver or kidney cancer.

The rearrangement links TRBV19 to TRBJ1-2; TRBD1 matches 8 bases. CDR1 is LNHDA, CDR2 SQIVND, per germline (reference sequence). The CDR3 loop spans 17 amino acids. V shed 5 bases and J 0 bases; nucleotides not matched to a gene: 11. The CDR3 nucleotides read TGTGCCAGTAGTCCCCCTTTGGACAGGGACGCTAACTATGGCTACACCTTC. Encoded protein: CASSPPLDRDANYGYTF.

The rearrangement uses TRBV6-1 and TRBJ2-3, with D possibly being TRBD2 (6 bases). The V and J ends lost 10 bases and 5 bases respectively, with 16 bases between them. The CDR3 covers 13 residues. Germline V gene data show CDR1 as MNHNS and CDR2 as SASEGT. CDR3 DNA: TGTGCCACCAGCACTAGCTTTAGAGATACGCAGTATTTT. It translates to CATSTSFRDTQYF.

V is TRBV6-5 and J is TRBJ2-7; D unresolved. Trimming removed 6 bases at V and 3 bases at J, with 6 bases between. CDR1 is MNHEY and CDR2 is SVGAGI in the germline V gene. The CDR3 consists of 11 residues. CDR3 DNA sequence: TGTGCCAGCAGACGCGACTACGAGCAGTACTTC. Residues: CASRRDYEQYF.

V is TRBV7-6 and J is TRBJ2-7; perhaps TRBD1 as D (6 bases). The length of the CDR3 is 13 residues. Germline lookup yields CDR1 SGHVS and CDR2 FNYEAQ. The ends were cut back, 1 base at V and 3 bases at J, with 7 bases in the middle. In DNA, the CDR3 is TGTGCCAGCAGCTTAGGAGGGGGCTACGAGCAGTACTTC. Encoded protein: CASSLGGGYEQYF.

The rearrangement links TRBV6-5 to TRBJ1-1, with TRBD1 as a possible D gene (5 bases). Trimming stripped 2 bases from V and 10 bases from J, with 17 bases between. This CDR3 contains 14 residues. Per germline, CDR1 MNHEY and CDR2 SVGAGI. The CDR3 reads CASSYPPSGGVAFF. CDR3 nucleotide sequence: TGTGCCAGCAGTTACCCCCCTTCGGGGGGGGTAGCTTTCTTT.

Worth noting for this clone: Within the sample, other DNA sequences also encode this same CDR3. This chain links TRBV6-5 with TRBJ2-5; no definite D call. The length of the CDR3 is 13 residues. The V end was cut by 6 bases, the J end by 2 bases, with 10 bases between. Germline V gene data show CDR1 as MNHEY and CDR2 as SVGAGI. CDR3 in amino acids: CASRRTSQETQYF. DNA of the CDR3: TGTGCCAGCAGGAGGACCAGTCAAGAGACCCAGTACTTC.

The V gene is TRBV9, the J gene TRBJ2-1; D not resolved. The CDR3 consists of 15 residues. With 4 bases removed from V and 3 bases from J, the gap between germline ends came to 14 bases. Looked up from germline, CDR1 is SGDLS and CDR2 is YYNGEE. The CDR3 nucleotides read TGTGCCAGCAGCCCCCAGCGTTCTCTCTACAATGAGCAGTTCTTC. Translated, it gives CASSPQRSLYNEQFF.

This chain connects TRBV5-6 to TRBJ1-2; the D is unclear. Germline assignment: CDR1 SGHDT and CDR2 YYEEEE. The CDR3 extends over 15 amino acids. Trimming took off 5 bases at V and 4 bases at J, with 18 bases between the two ends. The CDR3 loop is CASRGRGTLSYGYTF. The CDR3 nucleotides are TGTGCCAGCAGGGGCCGGGGTACGTTGTCCTATGGCTACACCTTC.

This clone has only one observation. The V call is TRBV7-2, the J call TRBJ1-1; TRBD1 aligns across 7 bases. Trimming took 7 bases from V and 0 from J; bases not matched to a gene: 5. CDR1 and CDR2 (germline): SGHTA, FQGNSA. CDR3 length: 14 amino acids. CDR3 DNA: TGTGCCAGCACCCAAGGGGGCCTGAACACTGAAGCTTTCTTT. Translating it yields CASTQGGLNTEAFF.

This chain links TRBV28 with TRBJ2-7; the D gene could be TRBD1 or TRBD2 (5 bases each). Trimming removed 2 bases at V and 7 bases at J, with 12 bases between. The CDR3 sequence is 13 residues long. CDR1 MDHEN and CDR2 SYDVKM come from the germline V gene. The CDR3 protein is CASSLVSEGEQYF. Written as DNA, the CDR3 is TGTGCCAGCAGTTTAGTGTCTGAGGGGGAGCAGTACTTC.

V usage is TRBV19 and J usage is TRBJ1-4, with 7 bases identical to TRBD1. Germline assignment: CDR1 LNHDA and CDR2 SQIVND (reference sequence). The CDR3 runs 15 residues. J was trimmed by 4 bases and V by 5 bases; bases with no gene match: 7. CDR3 amino acids: CASSVSGTDNEKLFF. For the CDR3, the DNA is TGTGCCAGTAGTGTTTCCGGGACAGATAATGAAAAACTGTTTTTT.

The genes are TRBV9 and TRBJ2-1, with TRBD2 identical over 9 bases. The CDR3 covers 16 residues. Trimming removed 3 bases from V and 2 bases from J; junction bases left unmatched: 6. Germline-derived CDR1 and CDR2 are SGDLS and YYNGEE. As DNA, the CDR3 is TGTGCCAGCAGCGCCCTTTTAGCGGGGGCCTACAATGAGCAGTTCTTC. Translated, it gives CASSALLAGAYNEQFF.

The gene calls are TRBV14 and TRBJ2-2, with D uncertain. The germline gives CDR1 SGHDN, CDR2 FVKESK. V lost 1 base and J lost 0, with 6 bases in between. The CDR3 loop spans 15 amino acids. The CDR3, as DNA: TGTGCCAGCAGCCAAGTGGTAGCGAACACCGGGGAGCTGTTTTTT. It is translated as CASSQVVANTGELFF.

The rearrangement joins TRBV2 to TRBJ2-1; possible D gene TRBD1, 6 bases. Trimming removed 9 bases from V and 11 bases from J, with 17 bases in between. Germline V CDR1 and CDR2: SNHLY, FYNNEI. This CDR3 is 12 amino acids long. The CDR3 loop reads CASSTGSRQQFF. CDR3 in DNA: TGTGCCAGTTCCACAGGGTCCCGGCAGCAGTTCTTC.

J is TRBJ1-1 and V is TRBV5-1; D might be TRBD1 (6 bases). The V and J ends lost 2 bases and 0 bases respectively, with 17 bases between them. Germline V gene sequence: CDR1 SGHRS, CDR2 YFSETQ. The CDR3 is made up of 17 amino acids. CDR3 amino acids: CASSFDGTPALNTEAFF. DNA for the CDR3: TGCGCCAGCAGCTTTGACGGGACACCAGCATTGAACACTGAAGCTTTCTTT.

The V and J genes are TRBV5-1 and TRBJ2-7; 8 bases align to TRBD1. CDR3 length: 15 amino acids. Germline lookup yields CDR1 SGHRS and CDR2 YFSETQ. Trimming took 0 bases from V and 4 from J; bases not matched to a gene: 6. For the CDR3, the DNA is TGCGCCAGCAGCTTGGCCGGAACAGGGGGTTACGAGCAGTACTTC. The encoded protein is CASSLAGTGGYEQYF.

The V and J genes are TRBV9 and TRBJ2-1; D unclear. The germline gives CDR1 SGDLS, CDR2 YYNGEE. The CDR3 is made up of 13 amino acids. V gave up 1 base and J gave up 4 bases, with 6 bases separating them. The DNA of the CDR3 is TGTGCCAGCAGCGTACGTAGTTACAATGAGCAGTTCTTC. It is translated as CASSVRSYNEQFF.

The genes are TRBV6-5 and TRBJ1-5, with TRBD1 identical over 11 bases. The CDR3 has 14 residues. The V and J ends lost 6 bases and 6 bases, in that order; junction bases with no gene match: 4. Germline CDR1 MNHEY, CDR2 SVGAGI. The CDR3, as DNA: TGTGCCAGCAGAGGGACAGGGGGTCTTCAGCCCCAGCATTTT. This codes for CASRGTGGLQPQHF.

The rearrangement uses TRBV7-2 and TRBJ1-5; D is ambiguous. The germline V and J ends were trimmed by 1 base and 6 bases, with 13 bases remaining between them. Germline CDR1 SGHTA, CDR2 FQGNSA. CDR3 length: 15 residues. The CDR3 protein is CASSLVRFGGQPQHF. The CDR3 DNA sequence: TGTGCCAGCAGCTTAGTTAGGTTTGGTGGTCAGCCCCAGCATTTT.

With respect to this clone: The same CDR3 can be traced to other DNA sequences in this sample. This chain links TRBV18 with TRBJ2-2; no reliable D call. Between the trimmed V and J ends, which lost 3 bases and 2 bases, there was a span of 4 bases. CDR1 is KGHSH and CDR2 is LQKENI in the germline V gene. This CDR3 region has 13 residues. The CDR3 nucleotides read TGTGCCAGCTCACCCCCAAACACCGGGGAGCTGTTTTTT. Its protein product is CASSPPNTGELFF.

The V gene is TRBV18, the J gene TRBJ2-6, with TRBD1 identical over 7 bases. With V trimmed by 4 bases and J by 4 bases, 7 bases remained unmatched. Germline V lookup: CDR1 KGHSH, CDR2 LQKENI. The CDR3 loop spans 16 amino acids. The CDR3 region has the DNA TGTGCCAGCTCACGACAGGGTTCGGCCGGGGCCAACGTCCTGACTTTC. Translating gives CASSRQGSAGANVLTF.

The chain carries TRBV18 and TRBJ2-2; D unclear. The V gene's germline CDR1 is KGHSH and CDR2 LQKENI. This CDR3 is 16 amino acids long. The V gene lost 1 base and the J gene lost 0 bases, with 9 bases spanning the gap. The CDR3 sequence is CASSPLVQPNTGELFF. CDR3 in DNA: TGTGCCAGCTCACCACTTGTACAGCCGAACACCGGGGAGCTGTTTTTT.

CDR3: CASSPRPQGTGETQYF. CDR3 sequence (DNA): TGTGCCAGCAGCCCCCGACCCCAGGGTACTGGAGAGACCCAGTACTTC. This chain connects TRBV11-1 to TRBJ2-5; possibly TRBD1 for D (5 bases). V dropped 5 bases and J dropped 4 bases, with 20 bases sitting between them. CDR3 size: 16 residues. CDR1 is SGHAT and CDR2 is FQDESV in the germline V gene (reference sequence).